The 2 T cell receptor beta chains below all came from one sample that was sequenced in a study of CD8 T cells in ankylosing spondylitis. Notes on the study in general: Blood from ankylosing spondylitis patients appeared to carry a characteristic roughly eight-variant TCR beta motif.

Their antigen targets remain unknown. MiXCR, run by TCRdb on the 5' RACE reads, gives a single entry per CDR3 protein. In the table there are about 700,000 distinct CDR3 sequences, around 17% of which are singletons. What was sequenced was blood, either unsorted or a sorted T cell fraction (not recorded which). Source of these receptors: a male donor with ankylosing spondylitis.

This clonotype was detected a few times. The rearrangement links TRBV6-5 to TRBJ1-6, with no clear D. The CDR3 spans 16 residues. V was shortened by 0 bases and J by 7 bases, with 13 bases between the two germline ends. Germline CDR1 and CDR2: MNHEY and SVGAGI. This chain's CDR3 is CASSYSPGPLNSPLHF. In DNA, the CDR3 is TGTGCCAGCAGTTACTCGCCAGGTCCTCTAAATTCACCCCTCCACTTT.

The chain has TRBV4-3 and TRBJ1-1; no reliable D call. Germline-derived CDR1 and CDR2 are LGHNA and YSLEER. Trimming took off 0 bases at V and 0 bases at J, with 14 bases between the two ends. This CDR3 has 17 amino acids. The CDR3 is CASSQETRFVMNTEAFF. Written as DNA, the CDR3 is TGCGCCAGCAGCCAAGAGACGAGGTTCGTCATGAACACTGAAGCTTTCTTT.